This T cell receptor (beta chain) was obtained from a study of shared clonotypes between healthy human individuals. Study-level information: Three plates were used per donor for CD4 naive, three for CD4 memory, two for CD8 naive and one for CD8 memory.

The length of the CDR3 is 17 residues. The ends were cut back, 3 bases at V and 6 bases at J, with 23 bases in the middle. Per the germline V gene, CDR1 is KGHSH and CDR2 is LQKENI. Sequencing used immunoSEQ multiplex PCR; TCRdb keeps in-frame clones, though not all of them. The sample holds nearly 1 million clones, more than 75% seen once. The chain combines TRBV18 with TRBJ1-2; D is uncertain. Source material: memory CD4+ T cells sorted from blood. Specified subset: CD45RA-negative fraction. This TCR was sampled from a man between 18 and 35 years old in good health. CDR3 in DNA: TGTGCCAGCTCACCCGCGGTCCAAACTTCTCGTAAGGATGGCTACACCTTC. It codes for CASSPAVQTSRKDGYTF.